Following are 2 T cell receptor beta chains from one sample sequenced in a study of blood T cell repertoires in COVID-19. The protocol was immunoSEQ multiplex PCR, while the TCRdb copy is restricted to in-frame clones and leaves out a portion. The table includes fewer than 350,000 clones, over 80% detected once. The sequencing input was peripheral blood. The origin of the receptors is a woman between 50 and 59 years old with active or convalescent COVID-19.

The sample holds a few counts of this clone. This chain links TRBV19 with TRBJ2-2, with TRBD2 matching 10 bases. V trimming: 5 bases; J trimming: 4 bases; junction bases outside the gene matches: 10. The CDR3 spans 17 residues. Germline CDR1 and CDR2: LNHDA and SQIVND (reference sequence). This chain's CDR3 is CASSLRAGGSSTGELFF. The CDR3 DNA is TGTGCCAGTAGTCTCCGAGCGGGAGGGTCGAGCACCGGGGAGCTGTTTTTT.

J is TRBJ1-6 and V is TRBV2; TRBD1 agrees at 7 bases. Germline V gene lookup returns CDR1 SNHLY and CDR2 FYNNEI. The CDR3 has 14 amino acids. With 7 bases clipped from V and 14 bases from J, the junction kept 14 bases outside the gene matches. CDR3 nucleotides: TGTGCCAGCAATCCGGGACAGACACATAGAACCCTCCACTTT. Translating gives CASNPGQTHRTLHF. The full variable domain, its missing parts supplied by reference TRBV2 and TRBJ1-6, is EPEVTQTPSHQVTQMGQEVILRCVPISNHLYFYWYRQILGQKVEFLVSFYNNEISEKSEIFDDQFSVERPDGSNFTLKIRSTKLEDSAMYFCASNPGQTHRTLHFGNGTRLTVT.